A single sample is the source of the 23 T cell receptor beta chains below, sequenced in a study of T-cell memory formation after mild COVID-19. MiXCR was run by TCRdb on the 5' RACE reads, yielding one entry per CDR3 protein. The table has some 270,000 distinct CDR3 sequences, about 16% seen once. Sequencing input: PBMCs or a T cell subset sorted from them (not recorded which). The receptor source for this set is an adult woman who had mild COVID-19 (a few samples of this study predate the infection). Cell type and time point are not known.

The chain joins TRBV7-2 to TRBJ1-1; D ambiguous. The V end was cut by 0 bases, the J end by 8 bases, with 13 bases between. CDR3 length: 14 residues. Germline V CDR1 and CDR2: SGHTA, FQGNSA. DNA for the CDR3: TGTGCCAGCAGCTTAGCGGGCCCCCAGTCGGAAGCTTTCTTT. Residues: CASSLAGPQSEAFF.

This clonotype has only a few counts. J is TRBJ2-7 and V is TRBV5-1, with 7 bases identical to TRBD1. J lost 5 bases, V lost 6 bases, and 11 bases had no gene match. This CDR3 is 14 amino acids long. Germline V lookup: CDR1 SGHRS, CDR2 YFSETQ. CDR3 DNA sequence: TGCGCCAGCATGAGAGGGGGCCCTTCGGACGAGCAGTACTTC. Translated, it gives CASMRGGPSDEQYF.

This chain connects TRBV11-2 to TRBJ2-2, with TRBD2 as a possible D gene (6 bases). The length of the CDR3 is 14 residues. V lost 5 bases to trimming and J lost 4 bases, with 11 bases between them. Germline CDR1 is SGHAT and CDR2 is FQNNGV. The DNA of the CDR3 is TGTGCCAGCAGCCCCTTGGGGGGCACCGGGGAGCTGTTTTTT. It encodes CASSPLGGTGELFF.

The V call is TRBV20-1, the J call TRBJ2-3, with 14 bases aligning to TRBD2. The CDR3 sequence is 20 residues long. Trimming removed 1 base from V and 5 bases from J; junction bases left unmatched: 17. From germline, CDR1 is DFQATT and CDR2 SNEGSKA (reference sequence). The CDR3 sequence: CSARGTTSGGAQWVIDTQYF. The CDR3 DNA follows: TGCAGTGCTAGAGGAACGACTAGCGGGGGGGCACAATGGGTGATAGATACGCAGTATTTT.

This clonotype has more than one count but fewer than ten. This rearrangement joins TRBV12-3 or TRBV12-4 to TRBJ1-4; D is uncertain. This CDR3 region has 16 residues. V shed 5 bases and J shed 7 bases, with 20 bases lying between them. CDR3 amino acids: CASSAIGPPKGEKLFF. The CDR3 region has the DNA TGTGCCAGCAGTGCCATAGGACCCCCTAAGGGTGAAAAACTGTTTTTT.

The table lists this clonotype with a few counts. J is TRBJ2-5 and V is TRBV11-2; the D is unclear. The length of the CDR3 is 16 residues. The germline V gene has CDR1 SGHAT and CDR2 FQNNGV. The V and J ends lost 2 bases and 4 bases respectively, with 17 bases between them. CDR3 sequence: CASSLLVNLGPETQYF. The CDR3 DNA reads TGTGCCAGCAGCTTACTGGTAAATTTGGGTCCAGAGACCCAGTACTTC.

The chain employs TRBV27 and TRBJ2-7, with 7 bases matching TRBD2. There are 16 residues in the CDR3. V trimming: 5 bases; J trimming: 0 bases; junction bases outside the gene matches: 10. Per germline, CDR1 MNHEY and CDR2 SMNVEV (reference sequence). The DNA for the CDR3 is TGTGCCAGCAGTAAAGGACTAGTTCAACTCTCCTACGAGCAGTACTTC. Protein sequence: CASSKGLVQLSYEQYF.

This chain uses TRBV5-1 with TRBJ2-1, with TRBD1 matching over 9 bases. The CDR3 covers 16 residues. V gave up 1 base and J gave up 3 bases; unmatched junction bases: 5. Germline CDR1 is SGHRS and CDR2 is YFSETQ. The CDR3 DNA is TGCGCCAGCAGCTTGTTTGGGACAGGGATCTACAATGAGCAGTTCTTC. Amino acids: CASSLFGTGIYNEQFF.

The rearrangement uses TRBV2 and TRBJ2-4; D may match TRBD1 or TRBD2 (5 bases each). The CDR3 consists of 14 residues. The V end was cut by 5 bases, the J end by 0 bases, with 8 bases between. Germline loops: CDR1 SNHLY, CDR2 FYNNEI. CDR3 sequence reads: CASSWDRAKNIQYF. The CDR3 DNA reads as TGTGCCAGCAGTTGGGACCGAGCCAAAAACATTCAGTACTTC.

J is TRBJ1-2 and V is TRBV7-9; D remains unclear. CDR1 is SEHNR and CDR2 is FQNEAQ in the germline V gene (reference sequence). Trimming removed 1 base at V and 2 bases at J, with 8 bases between. The CDR3 consists of 14 residues. CDR3: CASSLDLDNYGYTF. In DNA form, the CDR3 reads TGTGCCAGCAGCTTAGATTTAGACAACTATGGCTACACCTTC. The entire variable domain, with the rest obtained from reference TRBV7-9 and TRBJ1-2, is as follows: DTGVSQNPRHKITKRGQNVTFRCDPISEHNRLYWYRQTLGQGPEFLTYFQNEAQLEKSRLLSDRFSAERPKGSFSTLEIQRTEQGDSAMYLCASSLDLDNYGYTFGSGTRLTVV.

The V and J genes are TRBV4-3 and TRBJ1-2, with TRBD1 matching 12 bases. Germline V gene data show CDR1 as LGHNA and CDR2 as YSLEER. This CDR3 contains 18 residues. With 0 bases clipped from V and 0 bases from J, the junction kept 5 bases outside the gene matches. The CDR3 DNA sequence: TGCGCCAGCAGCCAAGATTGGGACAGGGGGCCGGCTAACTATGGCTACACCTTC. It yields the protein CASSQDWDRGPANYGYTF.

The rearrangement joins TRBV29-1 to TRBJ2-1, with a weak D call TRBD2 (5 bases). The CDR3 totals 13 residues. Trimming took off 6 bases at V and 0 bases at J, with 9 bases between the two ends. Per the germline V gene, CDR1 is SQVTM and CDR2 is ANQGSEA. This chain's CDR3 is CSVVTSSYNEQFF. DNA of the CDR3: TGCAGCGTGGTCACTAGCTCCTACAATGAGCAGTTCTTC.

This clonotype occurred many times. The rearrangement links TRBV6-5 to TRBJ2-1; 11 bases match TRBD2. V shed 5 bases and J 2 bases; nucleotides not matched to a gene: 5. This CDR3 spans 16 amino acids. Germline V gives CDR1 MNHEY, CDR2 SVGAGI. CDR3 sequence: CASSTISGGAYNEQFF. The CDR3 nucleotides are TGTGCCAGCAGTACCATTAGCGGGGGGGCCTACAATGAGCAGTTCTTC.

This clonotype appeared a few times. The V gene is TRBV30, the J gene TRBJ1-1; no firm D call. CDR1 and CDR2 (germline): GTSNPN, SVGIG (reference sequence). Trimming removed 0 bases at V and 4 bases at J, with 12 bases between. CDR3 length: 14 amino acids. The CDR3 region has the DNA TGTGCCTGGAGTGTATTAGGTGGTGGCACTGAAGCTTTCTTT. Translation: CAWSVLGGGTEAFF.

This rearrangement joins TRBV10-3 to TRBJ2-7, with 7 bases lining up with TRBD1. The CDR3 has 15 amino acids. V shed 3 bases, J shed 0 bases, and the junction held 5 bases outside the gene matches. Germline assignment: CDR1 ENHRY and CDR2 SYGVKD. The CDR3, as DNA: TGTGCCATCAGTGACGAGACAGGGAGCTCCTACGAGCAGTACTTC. Its protein product is CAISDETGSSYEQYF.

This clonotype was seen a few times. The chain has TRBV5-4 and TRBJ2-3, with TRBD1 matching 12 bases. The V and J ends lost 2 bases and 2 bases, in that order; junction bases with no gene match: 9. This CDR3 spans 18 amino acids. Germline loops: CDR1 SGHNT, CDR2 YYREEE (reference sequence). This chain's CDR3 is CASSFLPGQGADTDTQYF. The CDR3, as DNA: TGTGCCAGCAGCTTTTTACCGGGACAGGGGGCGGACACAGATACGCAGTATTTT.

In its sample, this clonotype was seen a few times. CDR3 in DNA: TGTGCCAGCAGTTACTCCGGGACAGGGGCCACTGAAGCTTTCTTT. This translates into CASSYSGTGATEAFF. The chain carries TRBV6-2 or TRBV6-3 and TRBJ1-1; the match to TRBD1 covers 10 bases. Germline V CDR1 and CDR2: MNHEY, SVGEGT. Trimming cost V 0 bases and J 4 bases; bases outside gene matches: 2. The CDR3 is 15 amino acids.

This clonotype occurred a few times. The chain carries TRBV6-6 and TRBJ2-3, with 10 positions matching TRBD1. CDR1 is MNHNY and CDR2 is SVGAGI in the germline V gene (reference sequence). V gave up 0 bases and J gave up 8 bases; unmatched junction bases: 8. The CDR3 contains 16 residues. DNA for the CDR3: TGTGCCAGCAGTTACTCGACAGGGGGCATGGGAAGTACGCAGTATTTT. Protein sequence: CASSYSTGGMGSTQYF.

This clonotype has more than one count but fewer than ten. The CDR3 nucleotides are TGTGCCAGCAGTCGACCGGGACTAGCGGGAGAGTCGGATACGCAGTATTTT. Amino acid sequence: CASSRPGLAGESDTQYF. This chain joins TRBV6-5 and TRBJ2-3; 14 bases line up with TRBD2. The length of the CDR3 is 17 residues. V lost 5 bases and J lost 6; bases outside the gene matches: 10. From germline, CDR1 is MNHEY and CDR2 SVGAGI.

This clonotype occurred a few times. This chain links TRBV15 with TRBJ2-7; D remains unclear. Germline CDR1 is LNHNV and CDR2 is YYDKDF (reference sequence). V gave up 0 bases and J gave up 0 bases, with 12 bases separating them. The length of the CDR3 is 16 residues. For the CDR3, the DNA is TGTGCCACCAGCAGAGATAGGTCTTTAAGCTCCTACGAGCAGTACTTC. Residues: CATSRDRSLSSYEQYF.

This chain links TRBV20-1 with TRBJ1-3, with D tentatively TRBD1 (5 bases). The V end lost 8 bases, the J end lost 7 bases, and 12 bases lay between the germline ends. This CDR3 spans 11 amino acids. Germline CDR1 DFQATT, CDR2 SNEGSKA (reference sequence). CDR3 in DNA: TGCAGTACCCCTCGGGGGAACACCATATATTTT. Encoded protein: CSTPRGNTIYF.

The chain links TRBV12-3 or TRBV12-4 to TRBJ1-3; no reliable D call. The CDR3 sequence is 14 residues long. Trimming removed 5 bases at V and 1 base at J, with 9 bases between. The chain's CDR3 is CASSARGSGNTIYF. CDR3 DNA: TGTGCCAGCAGTGCTCGTGGTTCTGGAAACACCATATATTTT.

The rearrangement joins TRBV6-1 to TRBJ2-1; 9 bases are shared with TRBD2. This CDR3 has 15 amino acids. After removal of 5 bases from V and 6 bases from J, the junction contained 8 bases not matched to a gene. Germline V gene sequence: CDR1 MNHNS, CDR2 SASEGT. This CDR3 is CASSTVAGVRNEQFF. The CDR3 DNA reads TGTGCCAGCAGTACCGTAGCGGGAGTCCGCAATGAGCAGTTCTTC.